Presented here are 29 T cell receptor beta chains from one specimen sequenced in a study of shared clonotypes between healthy human individuals. Sequencing used immunoSEQ multiplex PCR; TCRdb keeps in-frame clones, though not all of them. The data show millions of clones, with around 96% seen just once and roughly 1% held by the top ten. Naive CD8 cells lacked CD45RO, underwent positive selection for CCR7 and left out terminally differentiated effector memory CD45RA+ cells. Sequencing used naive CD8+ T cells sorted from blood. Every receptor here comes from a young man in good health.

J is TRBJ2-1 and V is TRBV4-1; D not resolved. The V and J ends lost 4 bases and 0 bases respectively, with 13 bases between them. The CDR3 totals 16 residues. Germline-derived CDR1 and CDR2 are MGHRA and YSYEKL. Written as DNA, the CDR3 is TGCGCCAGCAGCCTCCGTAGGAGCGACTCCTACAATGAGCAGTTCTTC. Encoded protein: CASSLRRSDSYNEQFF.

The rearrangement uses TRBV5-1 and TRBJ2-7; D is possibly TRBD1 or TRBD2 (5 bases each). The CDR3 length is 14 residues. Trimming shortened V by 3 bases and J by 0 bases, and 10 bases separated the two germline ends. Germline CDR1 reads SGHRS; CDR2 reads YFSETQ. The CDR3 is CASSWDLGSYEQYF. The DNA of the CDR3 is TGCGCCAGCAGCTGGGACCTGGGCTCCTACGAGCAGTACTTC.

The chain employs TRBV5-4 and TRBJ2-7; no clear D gene. The CDR3 runs to 13 residues. Per germline, CDR1 SGHNT and CDR2 YYREEE (reference sequence). V was shortened by 1 base and J by 2 bases, with 7 bases between the two germline ends. The CDR3 reads CASSLNRAYEQYF. CDR3 bases: TGTGCCAGCAGCTTGAACAGAGCCTACGAGCAGTACTTC.

The chain links TRBV29-1 to TRBJ2-1; TRBD2 matches 8 bases. Germline CDR1 SQVTM, CDR2 ANQGSEA. The CDR3 is 16 amino acids. V lost 4 bases and J lost 7; bases outside the gene matches: 15. The CDR3 loop reads CSVGTSPPAVGNEQFF. The CDR3 DNA sequence: TGCAGCGTTGGGACTAGCCCGCCAGCGGTGGGGAATGAGCAGTTCTTC.

This chain joins TRBV6-1 and TRBJ2-2, with D tentatively TRBD2 (6 bases). CDR1 is MNHNS and CDR2 is SASEGT in the germline V gene. The CDR3 has 16 amino acids. V gave up 1 base and J gave up 6 bases, with 15 bases separating them. This chain's CDR3 is CASSEGFGGAAGELFF. The CDR3 region has the DNA TGTGCCAGCAGTGAAGGATTCGGCGGGGCCGCCGGGGAGCTGTTTTTT.

The J gene is TRBJ2-1, the V gene TRBV27; 7 nucleotides align to TRBD2. Germline CDR1 reads MNHEY; CDR2 reads SMNVEV (reference sequence). Trimming at V came to 2 bases and at J to 8 bases, leaving 3 bases not matched to a gene. CDR3 length: 13 residues. For the CDR3, the DNA is TGTGCCAGCAGTTTAGCGCTAGCGGATGAGCAGTTCTTC. Protein: CASSLALADEQFF.

The chain uses TRBV5-5 and TRBJ2-1; D call uncertain. The V end was cut by 5 bases, the J end by 0 bases, with 15 bases between. The germline CDR1 and CDR2 sequences are SGHKS and YYEKEE (reference sequence). The CDR3 is made up of 16 amino acids. The CDR3 sequence: CASRGLVHSSYNEQFF. CDR3 bases: TGTGCCAGCAGGGGTTTGGTACACAGCTCCTACAATGAGCAGTTCTTC.

The rearrangement links TRBV7-9 to TRBJ1-2; D is unclear. Trimming took 1 base from V and 1 from J, leaving 22 bases between them. Germline V CDR1 and CDR2: SEHNR, FQNEAQ (reference sequence). CDR3 length: 19 residues. The DNA of the CDR3 is TGTGCCAGCAGCTTAGGAGGGAGTCCTTACGGAGGTATTAACTATGGCTACACCTTC. The encoded protein is CASSLGGSPYGGINYGYTF.

Concerning this clone itself: The same CDR3 is also encoded by other DNA sequences in this sample. This chain connects TRBV6-5 to TRBJ1-2; D gene uncertain. The V and J ends lost 3 bases and 0 bases respectively, with 8 bases between them. Germline V lookup: CDR1 MNHEY, CDR2 SVGAGI. CDR3 length: 14 residues. The CDR3 coding sequence is TGTGCCAGCAGTTATGCAGAAGCTAACTATGGCTACACCTTC. The encoded protein is CASSYAEANYGYTF.

CDR3 in amino acids: CASSQAEGNTEAFF. For the CDR3, the DNA is TGCGCCAGCAGCCAGGCCGAGGGGAACACTGAAGCTTTCTTT. This sequence joins TRBV4-1 and TRBJ1-1; D unresolved. The CDR3 consists of 14 residues. CDR1 is MGHRA, CDR2 YSYEKL, per germline. V lost 3 bases, J lost 1 base, and 9 bases lay in between.

The V call is TRBV7-6, the J call TRBJ2-7; the D call may be TRBD1 or TRBD2 (5 bases each). The CDR3 is 14 residues long. CDR1 is SGHVS and CDR2 is FNYEAQ in the germline V gene. Trimming removed 2 bases at V and 0 bases at J, with 8 bases between. The DNA of the CDR3 is TGTGCCAGCAGCTTAACGGGACCCTCCTACGAGCAGTACTTC. This codes for CASSLTGPSYEQYF.

This rearrangement joins TRBV2 to TRBJ2-7; D not certain. The CDR3 is 16 residues long. Germline CDR1 SNHLY, CDR2 FYNNEI. Trimming took 2 bases from V and 0 from J, leaving 14 bases between them. The CDR3 nucleotides read TGTGCCAGCAGTGAAACCCACCCGAGAAGCTCCTACGAGCAGTACTTC. Translating it yields CASSETHPRSSYEQYF. Supplemented by reference TRBV2 and TRBJ2-7, the full variable domain reads EPEVTQTPSHQVTQMGQEVILRCVPISNHLYFYWYRQILGQKVEFLVSFYNNEISEKSEIFDDQFSVERPDGSNFTLKIRSTKLEDSAMYFCASSETHPRSSYEQYFGPGTRLTVT.

The chain employs TRBV6-5 and TRBJ2-1; TRBD2 is a possible D gene (5 bases). The CDR3 runs to 13 residues. V gave up 2 bases and J gave up 6 bases, with 8 bases separating them. Germline-derived CDR1 and CDR2 are MNHEY and SVGAGI. CDR3 in DNA: TGTGCCAGCAGTTACCGGGGATCCAATGAGCAGTTCTTC. Protein: CASSYRGSNEQFF.

This chain connects TRBV19 to TRBJ2-7; 7 positions agree with TRBD2. Per germline, CDR1 LNHDA and CDR2 SQIVND (reference sequence). The ends lost 5 bases at V and 4 bases at J; junction bases unmatched: 14. CDR3 length: 16 residues. In DNA form, the CDR3 reads TGTGCCAGTAGTCCCCGACTCCGGGAGGACGGGTACGAGCAGTACTTC. It encodes CASSPRLREDGYEQYF.

The CDR3: CAWSGQRGYSNQPQHF. In DNA, the CDR3 is TGTGCCTGGAGCGGACAGAGGGGATATAGCAATCAGCCCCAGCATTTT. V is TRBV30 and J is TRBJ1-5; possibly TRBD1 for D (6 bases). The CDR3 is made up of 16 amino acids. Germline-derived CDR1 and CDR2 are GTSNPN and SVGIG (reference sequence). V lost 3 bases and J lost 0, with 15 bases in between.

The V gene is TRBV19, the J gene TRBJ1-5; TRBD1 aligns across 7 bases. V lost 2 bases and J lost 0; bases outside the gene matches: 10. This CDR3 comprises 18 residues. Germline CDR1 is LNHDA and CDR2 is SQIVND (reference sequence). The CDR3 protein is CASSIMEAGGYSNQPQHF. In nucleotides, the CDR3 is TGTGCCAGTAGTATAATGGAAGCAGGGGGTTATAGCAATCAGCCCCAGCATTTT.

The CDR3 DNA reads as TGTGCCTGGAGTGGCGGGAGTTCAAATGAGCAGTTCTTC. Protein sequence: CAWSGGSSNEQFF. V and J are TRBV30 and TRBJ2-1; 7 bases match TRBD2. This CDR3 is built from 13 residues. J lost 7 bases, V lost 1 base, and 4 bases had no gene match. Looked up from germline, CDR1 is GTSNPN and CDR2 is SVGIG (reference sequence).

The genes are TRBV14 and TRBJ2-3; 9 bases line up with TRBD2. Looked up from germline, CDR1 is SGHDN and CDR2 is FVKESK. The CDR3 has 16 amino acids. The junction had 8 bases not matched to a gene; V was cut back by 0 bases and J by 7 bases. The CDR3 DNA is TGTGCCAGCAGCCAAGACCCCGGGCGGGGGGGAAATACGCAGTATTTT. Translating it yields CASSQDPGRGGNTQYF.

This rearrangement joins TRBV13 to TRBJ2-7, with D unresolved. Trimming removed 2 bases at V and 5 bases at J, with 10 bases between. Germline CDR1 PRHDT, CDR2 FYEKMQ (reference sequence). The CDR3 has 13 residues. CDR3 sequence: CASSLSLSNEQYF. Here the CDR3 DNA reads TGTGCCAGCAGCTTATCTCTGAGCAACGAGCAGTACTTC. The full variable domain, in which reference TRBV13 and TRBJ2-7 provide the parts outside the CDR3, is AAGVIQSPRHLIKEKRETATLKCYPIPRHDTVYWYQQGPGQDPQFLISFYEKMQSDKGSIPDRFSAQQFSDYHSELNMSSLELGDSALYFCASSLSLSNEQYFGPGTRLTVT.

The chain couples TRBV28 to TRBJ1-4, with 8 nucleotides matching TRBD1. V trimming: 6 bases; J trimming: 7 bases; junction bases outside the gene matches: 10. The germline V gene has CDR1 MDHEN and CDR2 SYDVKM. This CDR3 spans 15 amino acids. The CDR3 nucleotides are TGTGCCAGCAGCCCTGACAGGGGTGGAATTGAAAAACTGTTTTTT. Its translation: CASSPDRGGIEKLFF.

The chain is built from TRBV30 and TRBJ1-1; D is ambiguous. Germline V gene lookup returns CDR1 GTSNPN and CDR2 SVGIG (reference sequence). This CDR3 comprises 13 residues. The V and J ends lost 0 bases and 1 base respectively, with 6 bases between them. The CDR3 region is CAWSVDPNTEAFF. In nucleotides, the CDR3 is TGTGCCTGGAGTGTGGACCCGAACACTGAAGCTTTCTTT. The full variable domain, with the rest looked up from reference TRBV30 and TRBJ1-1, is SQTIHQWPATLVQPVGSPLSLECTVEGTSNPNLYWYRQAAGRGLQLLFYSVGIGQISSEVPQNLSASRPQDRQFILSSKKLLLSDSGFYLCAWSVDPNTEAFFGQGTRLTVV.

V is TRBV10-3 and J is TRBJ1-2; the D gene is possibly TRBD1 (6 bases). V was shortened by 10 bases and J by 4 bases, with 13 bases between the two germline ends. Germline CDR1 and CDR2: ENHRY and SYGVKD. This CDR3 comprises 12 residues. CDR3 in DNA: TGTGCCACCGATGGGGGCGGCTATGGCTACACCTTC. Amino acids: CATDGGGYGYTF.

The chain couples TRBV7-8 to TRBJ1-6; D is unclear. Germline V CDR1 and CDR2: SGHVS, FQNEAQ. Trimming stripped 8 bases from V and 10 bases from J, with 21 bases between. This CDR3 is 15 amino acids long. CDR3 nucleotide sequence: TGTGCCAGCGGACCTGGCCCGGGGTTTGAGTCACCCCTCCACTTT. It codes for CASGPGPGFESPLHF.

The chain carries TRBV9 and TRBJ2-3; 7 nucleotides match TRBD2. This CDR3 spans 16 amino acids. V shed 4 bases, J shed 2 bases, and the junction held 10 bases outside the gene matches. The germline gives CDR1 SGDLS, CDR2 YYNGEE. CDR3 nucleotides: TGTGCCAGCAGCACCAGTGGCGGGAGCCCCACAGATACGCAGTATTTT. It yields the protein CASSTSGGSPTDTQYF. Based on the CDR3 plus reference TRBV9 and TRBJ2-3, the full variable domain is DSGVTQTPKHLITATGQRVTLRCSPRSGDLSVYWYQQSLDQGLQFLIQYYNGEERAKGNILERFSAQQFPDLHSELNLSSLELGDSALYFCASSTSGGSPTDTQYFGPGTRLTVL.

This chain connects TRBV7-8 to TRBJ2-1; the D gene could be TRBD1 or TRBD2 (5 bases each). V dropped 5 bases and J dropped 10 bases, with 12 bases sitting between them. This CDR3 region has 12 residues. Germline-derived CDR1 and CDR2 are SGHVS and FQNEAQ. Here the CDR3 DNA reads TGTGCCAGCAGCCTCGGGGCCACCGAGCAGTTCTTC. Protein: CASSLGATEQFF.

The genes are TRBV5-6 and TRBJ2-7; D is unclear. There are 14 residues in the CDR3. Looked up from germline, CDR1 is SGHDT and CDR2 is YYEEEE. Trimming stripped 0 bases from V and 4 bases from J, with 11 bases between. The CDR3 here is CASSLASLGYEQYF. The CDR3 DNA reads TGTGCCAGCAGCTTGGCCAGTCTGGGTTACGAGCAGTACTTC.

V gene TRBV9 combines with J gene TRBJ2-7; D may match TRBD1 or TRBD2 (6 bases each). Trimming removed 0 bases from V and 5 bases from J, with 12 bases in between. The germline V gene encodes CDR1 SGDLS and CDR2 YYNGEE. The CDR3 has 14 amino acids. Written as DNA, the CDR3 is TGTGCCAGCAGCGTAGCGGGGGCCGTCCACGAGCAGTACTTC. Translating gives CASSVAGAVHEQYF.

The V call is TRBV7-6, the J call TRBJ2-1; 9 bases match TRBD2. This CDR3 region has 15 residues. Germline CDR1 SGHVS, CDR2 FNYEAQ. Trimming removed 5 bases from V and 3 bases from J; junction bases left unmatched: 5. CDR3 DNA sequence: TGTGCCAGCAGCCCCTTAGCGGGAGTCTACAATGAGCAGTTCTTC. Translation gives CASSPLAGVYNEQFF.

This clone was seen only a few times. The rearrangement uses TRBV6-1 and TRBJ1-2; possible D gene TRBD1, 6 bases. The germline V and J ends were trimmed by 1 base and 4 bases, with 13 bases remaining between them. The CDR3 loop spans 15 amino acids. From germline, CDR1 is MNHNS and CDR2 SASEGT. In DNA, the CDR3 is TGTGCCAGCAGTGAAGACTGGGGGGGCCCCTATGGCTACACCTTC. This translates into CASSEDWGGPYGYTF.